There are a few counts of the clone carrying this T cell receptor beta chain. This specimen comes from a study of T cell repertoires in cytomegalovirus infection. V was clipped by 0 bases and J by 0 bases, with 13 bases between them. Germline V gene lookup returns CDR1 SGHTA and CDR2 FQGNSA. CDR3 size: 17 residues. TCRdb independently ran MiXCR on the reads; one entry per CDR3 protein. The repertoire holds fewer than 550,000 distinct CDR3 sequences, about 33% seen once, with roughly 13% in the top ten. Material: PBMCs. This chain joins TRBV7-2 and TRBJ2-3, with D uncertain. The clonotype was recovered from a human donor in good health (CMV status not recorded). Some clones in this sample may be carry-over from other donors' samples. CDR3: CASSLAMLRSSTDTQYF. DNA of the CDR3: TGTGCCAGCAGCTTAGCCATGCTGCGGTCTAGCACAGATACGCAGTATTTT.